The sequence of this TCR beta chain was determined in a study of T-cell memory formation after mild COVID-19. Overall study results and limits: Pre-infection memory carried some responding clones, suggesting that cross-reactive memory joined. Clonal second-wave expansions that peaked on day 37 had unconfirmed SARS-CoV-2 specificity.

TCRdb reprocessed the 5' RACE reads with MiXCR, giving one entry per CDR3 protein. This sample has 250,000 to 350,000 distinct CDR3 sequences, with more than 15% found just once. The CDR3 length is 17 residues. The V end was cut by 0 bases, the J end by 5 bases, with 16 bases between. The V gene's germline CDR1 is LGHNA and CDR2 YSLEER. This clonotype showed up just a few times. Antigen: not known. The rearrangement uses TRBV4-3 and TRBJ1-4; D is possibly TRBD1 (5 bases). The sequencing input was PBMCs or a T cell subset sorted from them (not recorded which). The clonotype was recovered from a man in his late teens or twenties who had mild COVID-19 (a few samples of this study predate the infection). Cell type and time point are not known. This CDR3 reads CASSQDAEGLINEKLFF. CDR3 nucleotide sequence: TGCGCCAGCAGCCAAGATGCGGAGGGACTGATAAATGAAAAACTGTTTTTT.